This T cell receptor (beta chain) stems from a study of molecular identifiers for immune sequencing clone quantification. TCRdb reanalysed the PCR reads using MiXCR and keeps one entry per CDR3 protein. The repertoire has about half a million distinct CDR3 sequences, over 20% of them found once; the top ten carry approximately 0.84%. In its sample, this clonotype was seen many times. Naive CD8 libraries came from around 20,000 to 990,000 sorted cells with 10%, 30% or 50% RNA. This CDR3 contains 13 residues. V lost 6 bases and J lost 11, with 18 bases in between. The chain is built from TRBV12-3 or TRBV12-4 and TRBJ2-3; TRBD1 is a possible D gene (6 bases). The sequencing input was naive CD8+ T cells from blood, with Jurkat cell RNA spiked in. Noted subset: FACS-sorted CD8+CD4-CCR7+CD45RA+ naive T cells. The TCR sequence derives from a human donor in good health. Some libraries in this study had Jurkat cell RNA spiked in. The CDR3 reads CASSAPPGDRQYF. CDR3 in DNA: TGTGCCAGCAGCGCCCCCCCAGGGGACCGGCAGTATTTT.